This T cell receptor beta chain came from a study of blood T cell repertoires in COVID-19. Whole-study context: Samples of COVID-19 (acute and convalescent) were obtained from the United States, Italy and Spain.

Original methodology: Researchers report that nucleated cell counts were estimated from reference gene primer amplification. TCRdb's copy holds only in-frame clones and misses some; the assay was immunoSEQ multiplex PCR. V and J calls and clone size come straight from that table; D and trimming were deduced from the DNA. The repertoire holds some 180,000 clones, approximately 91% seen once, with roughly 5.3% in the top ten. Germline CDR1 reads MNHEY; CDR2 reads SMNVEV (reference sequence). Trimming pared 5 bases from V and 5 bases from J, leaving 6 bases between. There are 12 residues in the CDR3. Patients in Seattle were enrolled during active infection, then followed longitudinally.

V is TRBV27 and J is TRBJ2-2; possible D gene TRBD2, 6 bases. Material for sequencing was peripheral blood. The sequence was obtained from a young man with COVID-19, enrolled during active disease. In DNA, the CDR3 is TGTGCCAGCAGTGGGGGGACCGGGGAGCTGTTTTTT. Its protein product is CASSGGTGELFF.